These T cell receptor beta chains were read from a single sample in a study of cytomegalovirus exposure and HLA in healthy donors. Generated by immunoSEQ multiplex PCR, the TCRdb table keeps only in-frame clones and is missing some. The table includes fewer than 95,000 clones, 85% to 95% detected once. Sequencing used PBMCs. The source is a woman aged 18-35 years in good health and CMV-seronegative. CDR3s leave out the opening cysteine and the closing phenylalanine or tryptophan. D genes are given only for firm matches.

>NA|TRBJ2-3|TRBV5-8
ASSLGSRQGDTQY
>NA|TRBJ1-2|TRBV6-5
ASSYTNRVGYT
>TRBD2|TRBJ2-3|TRBV28
ASSLLLAGGLDTQY
>TRBD1|TRBJ2-1|TRBV6-5
ASRPDRDGNEQF
>TRBD2|TRBJ2-2|TRBV28
ASSLGGGGAPGELF
>TRBD2|TRBJ2-1|TRBV5-1
ASSLAGGTYNEQF
>NA|TRBJ2-7|TRBV6-1
ASSAHRDEQY
>TRBD1|TRBJ2-2|TRBV2
ASRKTGGSGELF
>TRBD1|TRBJ2-5|TRBV2
ASSSTGVQETQY
>TRBD1|TRBJ2-5|TRBV11-2
ASSPGRGWETQY
>TRBD1|TRBJ1-5|TRBV6-5
ASSYMGQGNQPQH
>NA|TRBJ2-1|TRBV6-5
ASSYSLGGRSQF
>NA|TRBJ2-1|TRBV7-3
ASSLYGGPAEQF
>NA|TRBJ1-2|TRBV6-1
ASRVRVGVGYGYT
>TRBD2|TRBJ2-5|TRBV5-6
ASSSPVGGETQY
>NA|TRBJ1-6|TRBV6-1
ATQTGHQGSPLH
>NA|TRBJ1-1|TRBV2
ASRAQGTEAF
>TRBD2|TRBJ2-5|TRBV11-2
ASSSYSGGDQETQY
>NA|TRBJ2-3|TRBV6-4
ASSDGGSSDTQY
>TRBD1|TRBJ1-1|TRBV7-2
ASSLSLTGGNTEAF
>TRBD2|TRBJ2-3|TRBV5-1
ATASGGASDTQY
>TRBD1|TRBJ1-6|TRBV18
ASSPQGAGSPLH
>NA|TRBJ1-2|TRBV5-1
ASSLAYSGMSGYT
>NA|TRBJ2-1|TRBV9
ASSVSGIHYNEQF
>NA|TRBJ2-3|TRBV18
ASSTGKRTLTSTDTQY
>NA|TRBJ2-7|TRBV5-6
ASSLQGPYEQY
>NA|TRBJ1-5|TRBV28
ASSLRVFGQPQH
>TRBD2|TRBJ2-4|TRBV9
ASSVGARSGEENIQY
>NA|TRBJ1-3|TRBV28
ASRFQSGNTIY
>NA|TRBJ2-7|TRBV7-8
ASSYQKAGYEQY
>TRBD1|TRBJ2-2|TRBV6-5
ASWGTGGSGELF
>TRBD1|TRBJ1-1|TRBV19
ASSIEGTGTHTEAF
>NA|TRBJ1-3|TRBV9
ASSVGRKYGNTIY
>TRBD1|TRBJ2-7|TRBV5-1
ASSQTETGREQY
>NA|TRBJ2-7|TRBV7-9
ASSLATSYEQY
>NA|TRBJ2-4|TRBV5-4
ASSRYHDRTKNIQY
>NA|TRBJ1-5|TRBV27
ASSLVPLQPQH
>NA|TRBJ1-5|TRBV7-9
ASSLAGPEAQH
>NA|TRBJ2-1|TRBV2
ASSSGLYNEQF